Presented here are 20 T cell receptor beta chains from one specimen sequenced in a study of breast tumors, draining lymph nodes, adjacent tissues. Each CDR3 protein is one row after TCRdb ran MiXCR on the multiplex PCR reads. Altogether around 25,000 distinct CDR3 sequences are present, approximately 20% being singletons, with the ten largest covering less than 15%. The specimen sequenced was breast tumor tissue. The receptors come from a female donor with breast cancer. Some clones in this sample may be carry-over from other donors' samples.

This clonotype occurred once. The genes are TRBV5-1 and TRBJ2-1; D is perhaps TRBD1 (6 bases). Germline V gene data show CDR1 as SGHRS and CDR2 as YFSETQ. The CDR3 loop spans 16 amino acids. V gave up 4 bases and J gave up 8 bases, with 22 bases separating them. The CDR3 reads CASSGNTGFSRDEQFF. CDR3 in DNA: TGCGCCAGCAGCGGCAACACAGGGTTTTCACGCGATGAGCAGTTCTTC.

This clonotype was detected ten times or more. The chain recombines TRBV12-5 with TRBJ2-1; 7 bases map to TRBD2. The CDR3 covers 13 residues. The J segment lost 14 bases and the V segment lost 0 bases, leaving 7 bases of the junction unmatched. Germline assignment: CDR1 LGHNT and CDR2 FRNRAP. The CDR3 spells CASGLVLGGSKFF. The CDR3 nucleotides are TGTGCTAGTGGTTTGGTGTTGGGGGGGAGCAAGTTCTTC.

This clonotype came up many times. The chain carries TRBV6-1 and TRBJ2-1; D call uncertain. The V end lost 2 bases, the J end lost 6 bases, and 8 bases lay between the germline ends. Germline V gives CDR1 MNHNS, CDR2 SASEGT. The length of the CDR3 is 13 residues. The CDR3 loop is CASSETWVNEQFF. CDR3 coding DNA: TGTGCCAGCAGTGAAACTTGGGTCAATGAGCAGTTCTTC.

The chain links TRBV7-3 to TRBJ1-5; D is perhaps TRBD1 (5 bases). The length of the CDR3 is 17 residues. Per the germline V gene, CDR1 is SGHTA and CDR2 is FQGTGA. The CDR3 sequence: CASGLRVSPDRNQPQHF. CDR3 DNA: TGTGCTAGCGGCCTCAGGGTTTCCCCGGACCGGAATCAGCCCCAGCATTTT.

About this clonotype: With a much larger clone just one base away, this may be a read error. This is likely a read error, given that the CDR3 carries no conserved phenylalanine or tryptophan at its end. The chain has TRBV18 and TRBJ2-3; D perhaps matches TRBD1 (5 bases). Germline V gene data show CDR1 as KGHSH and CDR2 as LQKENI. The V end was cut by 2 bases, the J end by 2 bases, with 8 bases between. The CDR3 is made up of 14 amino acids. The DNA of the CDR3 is TGTGCCAGCTCACCAGGGGCGGACACAGATACGCAGTATTCT. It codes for CASSPGADTDTQYS.

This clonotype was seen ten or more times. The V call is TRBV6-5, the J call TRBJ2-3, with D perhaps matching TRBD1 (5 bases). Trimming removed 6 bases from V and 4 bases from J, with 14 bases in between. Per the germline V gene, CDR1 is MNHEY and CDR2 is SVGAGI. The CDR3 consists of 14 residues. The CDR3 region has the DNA TGTGCCAGCAGGCCAGGGTTATCATCAGATACGCAGTATTTT. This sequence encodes CASRPGLSSDTQYF.

This chain's CDR3 is CASSLRGVTHGYTF. In DNA form, the CDR3 reads TGTGCCAGCAGTTTGAGGGGGGTCACGCATGGCTACACCTTC. The rearrangement uses TRBV28 and TRBJ1-2, with D perhaps TRBD1 (6 bases). The length of the CDR3 is 14 residues. The V gene's germline CDR1 is MDHEN and CDR2 SYDVKM. The germline V and J ends were trimmed by 3 bases and 6 bases, with 14 bases remaining between them.

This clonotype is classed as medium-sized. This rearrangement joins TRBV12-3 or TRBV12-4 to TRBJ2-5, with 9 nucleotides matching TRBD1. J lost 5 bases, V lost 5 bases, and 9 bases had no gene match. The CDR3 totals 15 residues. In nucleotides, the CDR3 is TGTGCCAGCAGTCCGGGGACAGGGAGGTCGGAGACCCAGTACTTC. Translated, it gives CASSPGTGRSETQYF.

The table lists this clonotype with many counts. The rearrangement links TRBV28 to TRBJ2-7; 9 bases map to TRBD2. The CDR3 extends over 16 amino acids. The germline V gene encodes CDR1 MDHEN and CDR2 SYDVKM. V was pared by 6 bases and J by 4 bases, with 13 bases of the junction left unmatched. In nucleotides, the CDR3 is TGTGCCAGCAGACCAGGGGGGCTAGCGGGATCTTACGAGCAGTACTTC. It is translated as CASRPGGLAGSYEQYF.

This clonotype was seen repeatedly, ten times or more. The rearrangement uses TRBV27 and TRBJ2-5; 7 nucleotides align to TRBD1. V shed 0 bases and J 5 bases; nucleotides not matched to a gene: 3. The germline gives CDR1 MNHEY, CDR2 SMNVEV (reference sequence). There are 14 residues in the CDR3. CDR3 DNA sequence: TGTGCCAGCAGTTTATCAGGGGGCTTGGAGACCCAGTACTTC. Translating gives CASSLSGGLETQYF.

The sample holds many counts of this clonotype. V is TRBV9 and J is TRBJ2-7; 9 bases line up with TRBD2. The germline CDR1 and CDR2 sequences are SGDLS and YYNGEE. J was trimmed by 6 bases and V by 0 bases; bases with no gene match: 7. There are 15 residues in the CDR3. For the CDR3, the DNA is TGTGCCAGCAGCGTAGGGGATAGCGGGAGAGGCGAGCAGTACTTC. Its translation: CASSVGDSGRGEQYF. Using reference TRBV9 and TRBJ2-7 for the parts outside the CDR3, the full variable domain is DSGVTQTPKHLITATGQRVTLRCSPRSGDLSVYWYQQSLDQGLQFLIQYYNGEERAKGNILERFSAQQFPDLHSELNLSSLELGDSALYFCASSVGDSGRGEQYFGPGTRLTVT.

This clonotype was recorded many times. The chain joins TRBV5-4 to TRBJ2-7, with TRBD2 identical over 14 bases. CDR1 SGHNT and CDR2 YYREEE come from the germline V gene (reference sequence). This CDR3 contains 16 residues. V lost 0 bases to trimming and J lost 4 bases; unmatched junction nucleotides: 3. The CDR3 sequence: CASSLEGTSGSYEQYF. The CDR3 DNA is TGTGCCAGCAGCTTGGAAGGGACTAGCGGGAGTTACGAGCAGTACTTC.

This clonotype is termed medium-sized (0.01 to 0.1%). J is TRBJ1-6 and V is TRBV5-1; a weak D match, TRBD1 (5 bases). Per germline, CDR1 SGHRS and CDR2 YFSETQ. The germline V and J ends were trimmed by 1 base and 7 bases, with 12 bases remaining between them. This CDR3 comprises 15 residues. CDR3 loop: CASSLSTGRNSPLHF. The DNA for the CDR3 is TGCGCCAGCAGCTTGAGTACAGGACGAAATTCACCCCTCCACTTT.

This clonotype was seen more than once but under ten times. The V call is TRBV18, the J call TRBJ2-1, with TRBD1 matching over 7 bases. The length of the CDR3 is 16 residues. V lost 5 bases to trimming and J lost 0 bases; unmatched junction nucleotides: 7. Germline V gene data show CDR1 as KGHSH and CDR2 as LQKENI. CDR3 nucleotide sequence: TGTGCCAGCTCAGGACCGGGACAGAGCTCCTACAATGAGCAGTTCTTC. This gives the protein CASSGPGQSSYNEQFF. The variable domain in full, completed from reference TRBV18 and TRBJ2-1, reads NAGVMQNPRHLVRRRGQEARLRCSPMKGHSHVYWYRQLPEEGLKFMVYLQKENIIDESGMPKERFSAEFPKEGPSILRIQQVVRGDSAAYFCASSGPGQSSYNEQFFGPGTRLTVL.

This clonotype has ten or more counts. CDR3 DNA sequence: TGCAGTGCTAGACGGGAGGGCCCGAACGAGCAGTACTTC. It is translated as CSARREGPNEQYF. This chain connects TRBV20-1 to TRBJ2-7; 8 bases match TRBD2. J was trimmed by 5 bases and V by 2 bases; bases with no gene match: 5. The germline V gene encodes CDR1 DFQATT and CDR2 SNEGSKA (reference sequence). This CDR3 is 13 amino acids long.

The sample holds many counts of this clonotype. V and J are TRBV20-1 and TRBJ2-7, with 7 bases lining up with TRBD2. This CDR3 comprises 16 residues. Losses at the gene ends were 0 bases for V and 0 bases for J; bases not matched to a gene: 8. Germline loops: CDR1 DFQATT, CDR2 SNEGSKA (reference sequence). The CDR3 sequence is CSARDASGPTSYEQYF. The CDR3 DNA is TGCAGTGCTAGAGATGCTAGCGGACCGACCTCCTACGAGCAGTACTTC.

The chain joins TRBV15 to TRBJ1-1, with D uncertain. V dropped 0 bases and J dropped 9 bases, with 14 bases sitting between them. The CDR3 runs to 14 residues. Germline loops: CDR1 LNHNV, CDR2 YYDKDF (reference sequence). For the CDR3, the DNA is TGTGCCACCAGCAGAGAACCTTACCCCGGTCAAGCTTTCTTT. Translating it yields CATSREPYPGQAFF. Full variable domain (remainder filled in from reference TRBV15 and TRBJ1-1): DAMVIQNPRYQVTQFGKPVTLSCSQTLNHNVMYWYQQKSSQAPKLLFHYYDKDFNNEADTPDNFQSRRPNTSFCFLDIRSPGLGDTAMYLCATSREPYPGQAFFGQGTRLTVV.

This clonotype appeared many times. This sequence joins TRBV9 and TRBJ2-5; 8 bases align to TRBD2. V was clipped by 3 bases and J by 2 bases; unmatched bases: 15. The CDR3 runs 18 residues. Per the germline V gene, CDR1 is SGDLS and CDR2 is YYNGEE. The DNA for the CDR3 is TGTGCCAGCAGCGCCCCCCTTTGGACTAGCTTTGGACAAGAGACCCAGTACTTC. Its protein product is CASSAPLWTSFGQETQYF.

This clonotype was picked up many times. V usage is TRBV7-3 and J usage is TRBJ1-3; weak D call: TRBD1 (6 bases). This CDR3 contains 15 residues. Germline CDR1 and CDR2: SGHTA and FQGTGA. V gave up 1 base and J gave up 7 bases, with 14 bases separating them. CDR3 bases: TGTGCCAGCAGCTTAAGCAGGGCTAGGGGGAACACCATATATTTT. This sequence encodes CASSLSRARGNTIYF.

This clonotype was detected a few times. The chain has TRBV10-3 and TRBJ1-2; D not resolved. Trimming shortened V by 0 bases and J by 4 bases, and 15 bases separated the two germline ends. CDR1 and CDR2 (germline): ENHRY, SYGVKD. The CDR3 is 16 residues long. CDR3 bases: TGTGCCATCAGTGAGTCGAGAGCGAGGGAGGCCTATGGCTACACCTTC. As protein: CAISESRAREAYGYTF.